Below are 18 T cell receptor beta chains sequenced from a single sample in a study of T cells in Graves' hyperthyroidism and ophthalmopathy. RNA transcripts yielded amplified TCR beta CDR3 regions. The HTBI primer set was used in a first-round RT-PCR of the TCR CDR3. TCRdb reanalysed the multiplex PCR reads using MiXCR and keeps one entry per CDR3 protein. The data contain around 300,000 distinct CDR3 sequences, less than 15% of them seen just once; the ten biggest clones take up more than 7.5%. Sequenced material: blood. These receptors originate from a woman in her thirties with Graves' hyperthyroidism that later progressed to Graves' ophthalmopathy.

This clonotype came up many times. The chain couples TRBV12-3 or TRBV12-4 to TRBJ2-1, with 7 bases aligning to TRBD2. This CDR3 is built from 15 residues. Trimming took 6 bases from V and 5 from J; bases not matched to a gene: 10. The CDR3 nucleotides are TGTGCCAGCAGGGTCCCGGGACTACTACACAATGAGCAGTTCTTC. The encoded protein is CASRVPGLLHNEQFF.

V and J are TRBV7-9 and TRBJ1-2; D not resolved. The length of the CDR3 is 16 residues. Germline V gene sequence: CDR1 SEHNR, CDR2 FQNEAQ (reference sequence). V dropped 5 bases and J dropped 2 bases, with 18 bases sitting between them. The CDR3 is CASSQNLGSENYGYTF. As DNA, the CDR3 is TGTGCCAGCAGCCAAAATCTAGGGTCAGAGAACTATGGCTACACCTTC.

With regard to this clonotype: Given a much more abundant clone one base away, this may be a read error. V usage is TRBV6-2 or TRBV6-3 and J usage is TRBJ2-3; D gene unclear. The better agreement between TRBJ1-5 and the DNA end casts doubt on the J call. This CDR3 is 15 amino acids long. Germline V CDR1 and CDR2: MNHEY, SVGEGT. In DNA, the CDR3 is TGTGCCAGCAGGCTTGAGGAGATTGGCACAGATACGCAGCATTTT. Encoded protein: CASRLEEIGTDTQHF.

As DNA, the CDR3 is TGTGCCAGCAGCTTGTGGTCACTGGATACGCAGTATTTT. Its protein is CASSLWSLDTQYF. V usage is TRBV5-8 and J usage is TRBJ2-3; D gene ambiguous. The V gene's germline CDR1 is SGHTS and CDR2 YDEGEE. Trimming removed 1 base from V and 6 bases from J, with 9 bases in between. This CDR3 region has 13 residues.

The chain joins TRBV28 to TRBJ1-1; TRBD1 matches at 12 bases. Germline V gene lookup returns CDR1 MDHEN and CDR2 SYDVKM. This CDR3 has 16 amino acids. With V trimmed by 7 bases and J by 1 base, 7 bases remained unmatched. CDR3 nucleotide sequence: TGTGCCAGCATCTCCGGGACAGGGGGCTGGAACACTGAAGCTTTCTTT. It translates to CASISGTGGWNTEAFF.

This clonotype has at least ten counts. This chain connects TRBV5-4 to TRBJ2-7, with 10 bases identical to TRBD2. The CDR3 has 15 amino acids. With V trimmed by 0 bases and J by 2 bases, 2 bases remained unmatched. Germline CDR1 is SGHNT and CDR2 is YYREEE (reference sequence). CDR3 amino acids: CASSLELAGTYEQYF. In DNA form, the CDR3 reads TGTGCCAGCAGCTTGGAACTAGCGGGAACCTACGAGCAGTACTTC.

Worth noting for this clonotype: One end of the junction varies from germline; a read error may be responsible. The gene calls are TRBV20-1 and TRBJ2-5; weak D call: TRBD2 (5 bases). Germline CDR1 reads DFQATT; CDR2 reads SNEGSKA (reference sequence). CDR3 length: 12 amino acids. The DNA for the CDR3 is TGCAGTGCTAGAGATCTTGGGGAGACCCCGTTCTTC. Its translation: CSARDLGETPFF.

This clonotype was counted ten times or more. The rearrangement uses TRBV27 and TRBJ2-7, with D unresolved. Trimming pared 11 bases from V and 6 bases from J, leaving 5 bases between. Germline-derived CDR1 and CDR2 are MNHEY and SMNVEV (reference sequence). There are 8 residues in the CDR3. CDR3 residues: CAGSEQYF. The CDR3 DNA is TGTGCCGGAAGCGAGCAGTACTTC.

This clonotype was seen many times. The chain employs TRBV4-3 and TRBJ2-7, with 8 bases aligning to TRBD1. The CDR3 has 15 residues. Germline assignment: CDR1 LGHNA and CDR2 YSLEER. The J segment lost 3 bases and the V segment lost 1 base, leaving 5 bases of the junction unmatched. CDR3 amino acids: CASSQGSGGGYEQYF. CDR3 nucleotides: TGCGCCAGCAGCCAAGGGTCAGGGGGCGGCTACGAGCAGTACTTC.

Many counts were recorded for this clonotype. The V call is TRBV7-2, the J call TRBJ2-1; 7 nucleotides agree with TRBD1. The CDR3 has 15 residues. In germline, CDR1 is SGHTA, CDR2 FQGNSA. After removal of 1 base from V and 8 bases from J, the junction contained 8 bases not matched to a gene. The CDR3 nucleotides are TGTGCCAGCAGCTTAGAAGTCAGGGGGACGGATGAGCAGTTCTTC. Its translation: CASSLEVRGTDEQFF.

At least ten counts were recorded for this clonotype. The chain carries TRBV7-2 and TRBJ2-7; TRBD2 matches at 8 bases. Germline lookup yields CDR1 SGHTA and CDR2 FQGNSA. The V segment lost 4 bases and the J segment 5 bases; nucleotides outside the gene matches: 10. This CDR3 comprises 15 residues. The CDR3 spells CASSSRQREWDEQYF. The CDR3 DNA is TGTGCCAGCAGCTCCCGTCAGCGGGAGTGGGACGAGCAGTACTTC.

This clonotype was seen at least ten times. The DNA for the CDR3 is TGTGCCAGCAGTTTAATTATCGAACAAGAGACCCAGTACTTC. Residues: CASSLIIEQETQYF. V usage is TRBV12-3 or TRBV12-4 and J usage is TRBJ2-5, with D unclear. CDR3 length: 14 residues. Trimming removed 2 bases from V and 2 bases from J, with 9 bases in between.

This clonotype was seen ten or more times. The chain employs TRBV20-1 and TRBJ2-1; 11 bases align to TRBD2. The trim removed 1 base at V and 1 base at J, leaving 6 bases unmatched. Germline CDR1 reads DFQATT; CDR2 reads SNEGSKA (reference sequence). The CDR3 is 17 residues long. The CDR3 region has the DNA TGCAGTGCTAGAGGTCCGGCTAGCGGGAGGTCCTACAATGAGCAGTTCTTC. This codes for CSARGPASGRSYNEQFF.

V gene TRBV12-3 or TRBV12-4 combines with J gene TRBJ2-3; TRBD1 matches 7 bases. There are 15 residues in the CDR3. After removal of 8 bases from V and 6 bases from J, the junction contained 14 bases not matched to a gene. This CDR3 reads CASVSGTASPDTQYF. The CDR3 DNA sequence: TGTGCCAGCGTGAGTGGGACAGCCAGCCCTGATACGCAGTATTTT.

This clonotype was observed many times. The chain carries TRBV7-2 and TRBJ2-5; D tentatively reads TRBD1 or TRBD2 (5 bases each). Germline loops: CDR1 SGHTA, CDR2 FQGNSA. This CDR3 is built from 13 residues. V shed 5 bases and J shed 4 bases, with 11 bases lying between them. The CDR3 here is CASSGGTPETQYF. DNA for the CDR3: TGTGCCAGCAGCGGGGGTACCCCAGAGACCCAGTACTTC.

Regarding this clonotype: Possible read error: a much larger clone is one base away. The chain recombines TRBV7-9 with TRBJ2-7; the D gene could be TRBD1 or TRBD2 (5 bases each). The CDR3 contains 16 residues. CDR1 is SEHNR, CDR2 FQNEAQ, per germline (reference sequence). The CDR3 region has the DNA TGTGCCAGCAGCTCACCCGGGGCACTTTTGGGCTACGGGCAGTACTTC. It specifies CASSSPGALLGYGQYF.

This clonotype was detected many times. This chain connects TRBV25-1 to TRBJ2-7, with a possible D match to TRBD2 (5 bases). CDR1 is MGHDK and CDR2 is SYGVNS in the germline V gene. V was clipped by 1 base and J by 6 bases, with 19 bases between them. The CDR3 spans 16 residues. The CDR3 is CASSELEGSRTGEQYF. The CDR3 nucleotides are TGTGCCAGCAGTGAATTAGAGGGTTCGAGGACGGGCGAGCAGTACTTC.

The V and J genes are TRBV11-2 and TRBJ2-7, with D perhaps TRBD1 (6 bases). The CDR3 covers 13 residues. The germline CDR1 and CDR2 sequences are SGHAT and FQNNGV. V lost 5 bases, J lost 4 bases, and 12 bases lay in between. The CDR3 sequence: CASSNHRVYEQYF. CDR3 sequence (DNA): TGTGCCAGCAGCAACCACAGGGTTTACGAGCAGTACTTC. The whole variable domain, remainder taken from reference TRBV11-2 and TRBJ2-7, is EAGVAQSPRYKIIEKRQSVAFWCNPISGHATLYWYQQILGQGPKLLIQFQNNGVVDDSQLPKDRFSAERLKGVDSTLKIQPAKLEDSAVYLCASSNHRVYEQYFGPGTRLTVT.